The entry that follows covers one TCR beta chain sequence. This may be a read error, as it is one base from a much larger clone. Starting from 500 ng of total RNA, TCR beta cDNA was produced with a primer in the constant region. Generation of the TCR beta libraries relied on three nested multiplex PCR rounds using slightly modified ARM-PCR. A C-beta reverse primer was combined with TRBV1-TRBV30 forward primers in the first two PCR rounds, and each round had approximately 9 cycles. TCRdb used MiXCR to reprocess the multiplex PCR reads, holding one entry per CDR3 protein. The sample lists about 310,000 distinct CDR3 sequences, nearly 60% occurring once. The sample is drawn from a study of tumor-infiltrating lymphocytes in primary liver carcinoma. Germline DNA was extracted alongside blood RNA, which was obtained from unsorted whole blood. The CDR3 length is 13 residues. V was clipped by 10 bases and J by 4 bases, with 14 bases between them. Germline V CDR1 and CDR2: MNHEY, SVGAGI.

V is TRBV6-5 and J is TRBJ2-1; TRBD1 might be the D (5 bases). The sequencing input was peripheral blood. The clonotype originates from a woman between 25 and 40 years old with primary liver carcinoma and hepatitis B virus infection. CDR3 sequence (DNA): TGTGCCATCAGCAGGGTGAGATACAATGAGCAGTTCTTC. This sequence encodes CAISRVRYNEQFF.